This passage covers 2 T cell receptor beta chains from one sample sequenced in a study of glioma-infiltrating T cells. The iRepertoire nested amplicon-rescue multiplex PCR amplified TCR alpha and beta CDR3s from RNA. In TCRdb, the multiplex PCR reads were re-called with MiXCR into one record per CDR3 protein. The profile covers 44,000 or so distinct CDR3 sequences, with under 25% appearing a single time and approximately 6.4% taken by the ten largest. The sequencing input was glioma tissue, nonneoplastic brain tissue, or PBMCs (not recorded which). These receptors were taken from a human donor with low-grade glioma or glioblastoma, undergoing nonglioma brain surgery, or in good health (not recorded which).

The rearrangement joins TRBV18 to TRBJ2-5, with D possibly TRBD1 on 5 matching bases. The CDR3 has 14 amino acids. V lost 1 base and J lost 1, with 7 bases in between. Germline CDR1 KGHSH, CDR2 LQKENI. The CDR3 sequence is CASSPRQIQETQYF. The CDR3 nucleotides are TGTGCCAGCTCACCACGACAGATCCAAGAGACCCAGTACTTC.

In its sample, this clonotype was seen a few times. This chain connects TRBV19 to TRBJ2-2, with D possibly being TRBD2 (5 bases). This CDR3 is 14 amino acids long. Looked up from germline, CDR1 is LNHDA and CDR2 is SQIVND (reference sequence). The V end was cut by 5 bases, the J end by 6 bases, with 13 bases between. CDR3 in amino acids: CASSSGSGAGELFF. CDR3 coding DNA: TGTGCCAGTAGTTCCGGGTCCGGGGCCGGGGAGCTGTTTTTT.